The rows below give T cell receptor beta chains drawn from one sample of a study of T cell responses to AZD1222 COVID-19 vaccine. TCRdb's table, derived via immunoSEQ multiplex PCR, lists solely in-frame clones and lacks some. The sample contains 180,000 or so clones, roughly 93% of which appear only once. Sequenced material: peripheral blood, taken 28 days after the second dose of the MenACWY control vaccine. These receptors originate from an adult who received the MenACWY meningococcal vaccine as a control. Each CDR3 is given with its conserved first and last residue. A D gene is named only where the DNA matches it firmly. Size is stated for part of the rows, as once, few or many counts, or as a class when the clone is expanded.

clone_size: -; j_call: TRBJ2-1; v_call: TRBV6-2/TRBV6-3; d_call: -; cdr3_nt: TGTGCCAGCAGTAAGCTCCTCAATGAGCAGTTCTTC; cdr3_aa: CASSKLLNEQFF
clone_size: -; j_call: TRBJ1-2; v_call: TRBV29-1; d_call: -; cdr3_nt: TGCAGCGCAAGCAGGGCGAGTTATGGCTACACCTTC; cdr3_aa: CSASRASYGYTF
clone_size: -; j_call: TRBJ2-1; v_call: TRBV12-5; d_call: TRBD2; cdr3_nt: TGTGCTAGTGGTTTGGTACTTAGCGGGGGGGCTGGTGAGCAGTTCTTC; cdr3_aa: CASGLVLSGGAGEQFF
clone_size: -; j_call: TRBJ2-5; v_call: TRBV5-8; d_call: TRBD2; cdr3_nt: TGTGCCAGCAGCGCGGGGGAGACTCAAGAGACCCAGTACTTC; cdr3_aa: CASSAGETQETQYF
clone_size: -; j_call: TRBJ1-1; v_call: TRBV5-6; d_call: TRBD1; cdr3_nt: TGTGCCAGCAGCGTACAGGGGGCTGGGAACACTGAAGCTTTCTTT; cdr3_aa: CASSVQGAGNTEAFF
clone_size: -; j_call: TRBJ1-1; v_call: TRBV19; d_call: TRBD1; cdr3_nt: TGTGCCAGTAGACCCGACAGGGGGCGTCGGAACACTGAAGCTTTCTTT; cdr3_aa: CASRPDRGRRNTEAFF
clone_size: -; j_call: TRBJ1-5; v_call: TRBV10-2; d_call: TRBD1; cdr3_nt: TGCGCCAGCAGAGAAGGACAGGTTAATCAGCCCCAGCATTTT; cdr3_aa: CASREGQVNQPQHF
clone_size: -; j_call: TRBJ1-2; v_call: TRBV5-8; d_call: -; cdr3_nt: TGTGCCAGCAGCCCCCCCGGCGTACTCTATGGCTACACCTTC; cdr3_aa: CASSPPGVLYGYTF
clone_size: -; j_call: TRBJ1-2; v_call: TRBV5-1; d_call: TRBD1; cdr3_nt: TGCGCCAGCAGCCCGGGGGGACAGGGTAACTATGGCTACACCTTC; cdr3_aa: CASSPGGQGNYGYTF
clone_size: -; j_call: TRBJ1-3; v_call: TRBV28; d_call: -; cdr3_nt: TGTGCCAGCATATACGGAGGGAGTGGGGGAAACACCATATATTTT; cdr3_aa: CASIYGGSGGNTIYF
clone_size: -; j_call: TRBJ2-2; v_call: TRBV19; d_call: TRBD1; cdr3_nt: TGTGCCAGTAGGGTGACAGGGGGCTCTACCGGGGAGCTGTTTTTT; cdr3_aa: CASRVTGGSTGELFF
clone_size: -; j_call: TRBJ2-7; v_call: TRBV7-9; d_call: -; cdr3_nt: TGTGCCAGCAGCTCTCCGGACAGCTTCGTTTACGAGCAGTACTTC; cdr3_aa: CASSSPDSFVYEQYF
clone_size: -; j_call: TRBJ1-1; v_call: TRBV6-4; d_call: -; cdr3_nt: TGTGCCAGCCGTTCGCACTTTCGGGGATCGGGCACTGAAGCTTTCTTT; cdr3_aa: CASRSHFRGSGTEAFF
clone_size: -; j_call: TRBJ1-6; v_call: TRBV7-9; d_call: -; cdr3_nt: TGTGCCAGCAGCTTAGTAGGGGGAGGGACGGCTAATTCACCCCTCCACTTT; cdr3_aa: CASSLVGGGTANSPLHF
clone_size: -; j_call: TRBJ1-4; v_call: TRBV6-6; d_call: TRBD1; cdr3_nt: TGTGCCAGCAGGGGGACAGCAACTAATGAAAAACTGTTTTTT; cdr3_aa: CASRGTATNEKLFF
clone_size: -; j_call: TRBJ1-2; v_call: TRBV7-2; d_call: TRBD1; cdr3_nt: TGTGCCAGCAGTTCTATGCCGGGACAGGGGCTCGGGGGCTACACCTTC; cdr3_aa: CASSSMPGQGLGGYTF
clone_size: -; j_call: TRBJ1-5; v_call: TRBV30; d_call: -; cdr3_nt: TGTGCCTGGAGCGCAGGGGAAGGACAGCCCCAGCATTTT; cdr3_aa: CAWSAGEGQPQHF
clone_size: -; j_call: TRBJ2-6; v_call: TRBV7-2; d_call: -; cdr3_nt: TGTGCCAGCAGTTCCGGCGCGTCCTCTGGGGCCAACGTCCTGACTTTC; cdr3_aa: CASSSGASSGANVLTF
clone_size: -; j_call: TRBJ2-5; v_call: TRBV28; d_call: TRBD1; cdr3_nt: TGTGCCAGCAGTGACAGGGCCCCAGGGACCCAGTACTTC; cdr3_aa: CASSDRAPGTQYF
clone_size: -; j_call: TRBJ2-1; v_call: TRBV13; d_call: -; cdr3_nt: TGTGCCAGCAGCTTAACAGGCGAGCAGTTCTTC; cdr3_aa: CASSLTGEQFF
clone_size: -; j_call: TRBJ1-2; v_call: TRBV5-1; d_call: -; cdr3_nt: TGCGCCAGCCGAGCAGACTATGGCTACACCTTC; cdr3_aa: CASRADYGYTF
clone_size: -; j_call: TRBJ2-2; v_call: TRBV6-5; d_call: TRBD2; cdr3_nt: TGTGCCAGCACCGAACTAGCGGGGTCCACCGGGGAGCTGTTTTTT; cdr3_aa: CASTELAGSTGELFF
clone_size: -; j_call: TRBJ1-1; v_call: TRBV5-1; d_call: -; cdr3_nt: TGCGCCAGCAGGACCTCGACAGGCCCGAACACTGAAGCTTTCTTT; cdr3_aa: CASRTSTGPNTEAFF
clone_size: -; j_call: TRBJ1-2; v_call: TRBV27; d_call: -; cdr3_nt: TGTGCCAGCCGCCGGGAGCCCAACACTAACTATGGCTACACCTTC; cdr3_aa: CASRREPNTNYGYTF
clone_size: -; j_call: TRBJ1-2; v_call: TRBV5-6; d_call: -; cdr3_nt: TGTGCCAGCAGCCCCGCAGGGCCCTATGGCTACACCTTC; cdr3_aa: CASSPAGPYGYTF
clone_size: -; j_call: TRBJ1-1; v_call: TRBV9; d_call: -; cdr3_nt: TGTGCCAGCAGCGTAGAAGGGATAGTAGGCACTGAAGCTTTCTTT; cdr3_aa: CASSVEGIVGTEAFF
clone_size: few; j_call: TRBJ1-3; v_call: TRBV12-3/TRBV12-4; d_call: -; cdr3_nt: TGTGCCAGCAATATGGGGCTCGGAAACACCATATATTTT; cdr3_aa: CASNMGLGNTIYF
clone_size: -; j_call: TRBJ2-7; v_call: TRBV4-1; d_call: -; cdr3_nt: TGCGCCAGCAGCCAAGATCGGGGAACCTACGAGCAGTACTTC; cdr3_aa: CASSQDRGTYEQYF
clone_size: -; j_call: TRBJ2-5; v_call: TRBV10-3; d_call: TRBD2; cdr3_nt: TGTGCCATCGACGACGTGGGGGGGAAACAAGAGACCCAGTACTTC; cdr3_aa: CAIDDVGGKQETQYF
clone_size: -; j_call: TRBJ1-5; v_call: TRBV7-9; d_call: TRBD1; cdr3_nt: TGTGCCAGCAGCCCAGGACAGGGGGCTTTTCAGCCCCAGCATTTT; cdr3_aa: CASSPGQGAFQPQHF
clone_size: -; j_call: TRBJ1-5; v_call: TRBV19; d_call: -; cdr3_nt: TGTGCCAGTAGTATCAAGGTGGGGGTGGCTCAGCCCCAGCATTTT; cdr3_aa: CASSIKVGVAQPQHF
clone_size: -; j_call: TRBJ1-6; v_call: TRBV5-8; d_call: -; cdr3_nt: TGTGCCAGCAGCTTGGAGCAGGGACTTAATTCACCCCTCCACTTT; cdr3_aa: CASSLEQGLNSPLHF
clone_size: -; j_call: TRBJ2-4; v_call: TRBV30; d_call: -; cdr3_nt: TGTGCCTGGGGGGACCGCGGGTCTCCAAAAAACATTCAGTACTTC; cdr3_aa: CAWGDRGSPKNIQYF
clone_size: few; j_call: TRBJ1-5; v_call: TRBV18; d_call: -; cdr3_nt: TGTGCCAGCTCACAAGGCTTCGGACGCAATCAGCCCCAGCATTTT; cdr3_aa: CASSQGFGRNQPQHF
clone_size: -; j_call: TRBJ2-6; v_call: TRBV24-1; d_call: TRBD1; cdr3_nt: TGTGCCACCAGTGGGGTACCGGGACAGAGCTCTGGGGCCAACGTCCTGACTTTC; cdr3_aa: CATSGVPGQSSGANVLTF
clone_size: -; j_call: TRBJ1-6; v_call: TRBV7-2; d_call: TRBD1; cdr3_nt: TGTGCCAGCAGCCGGGGGACAGGGGGTAATTCACCCCTCCACTTT; cdr3_aa: CASSRGTGGNSPLHF
clone_size: -; j_call: TRBJ2-3; v_call: TRBV5-4; d_call: TRBD1; cdr3_nt: TGTGCCAGCAGCCCAGGGTGGGACAGGGGCACAGATACGCAGTATTTT; cdr3_aa: CASSPGWDRGTDTQYF
clone_size: -; j_call: TRBJ2-3; v_call: TRBV19; d_call: -; cdr3_nt: TGTGCCAGTAGTTCCCAGACAGATACGCAGTATTTT; cdr3_aa: CASSSQTDTQYF
clone_size: -; j_call: TRBJ2-7; v_call: TRBV10-3; d_call: -; cdr3_nt: TGTGCCATCACGGCAGGGGTATCCTACGAGCAGTACTTC; cdr3_aa: CAITAGVSYEQYF
clone_size: -; j_call: TRBJ1-2; v_call: TRBV9; d_call: TRBD1; cdr3_nt: TGTGCCAGCAGCGCAGGGGGCGACTATGGCTACACCTTC; cdr3_aa: CASSAGGDYGYTF
clone_size: -; j_call: TRBJ2-3; v_call: TRBV4-3; d_call: TRBD2; cdr3_nt: TGCGCCAGCAGCCAAACTAGCGGGGTTACAGATACGCAGTATTTT; cdr3_aa: CASSQTSGVTDTQYF
clone_size: -; j_call: TRBJ1-1; v_call: TRBV5-1; d_call: TRBD1; cdr3_nt: TGCGCCAGCAGCCCCGGGACAGGGGGTTTGGGCACTGAAGCTTTCTTT; cdr3_aa: CASSPGTGGLGTEAFF
clone_size: -; j_call: TRBJ1-5; v_call: TRBV4-1; d_call: -; cdr3_nt: TGCGCCAGCAGCCAAACAGGGAAGGGAGGTCAGCCCCAGCATTTT; cdr3_aa: CASSQTGKGGQPQHF
clone_size: -; j_call: TRBJ1-4; v_call: TRBV30; d_call: -; cdr3_nt: TGTGCCTGGAGTCCCCCTTTTCTGAGTAATGAAAAACTGTTTTTT; cdr3_aa: CAWSPPFLSNEKLFF
clone_size: -; j_call: TRBJ1-1; v_call: TRBV6-5; d_call: -; cdr3_nt: TGTGCCAGCACCGCCGGGGACGTGGAGCTCACTGAAGCTTTCTTT; cdr3_aa: CASTAGDVELTEAFF
clone_size: -; j_call: TRBJ1-2; v_call: TRBV7-9; d_call: TRBD1; cdr3_nt: TGTGCCAGCAGCCGCGGACAGGGGGCAAACTATGGCTACACCTTC; cdr3_aa: CASSRGQGANYGYTF
clone_size: once; j_call: TRBJ2-1; v_call: TRBV5-8; d_call: -; cdr3_nt: TGTGCCAGCAGACTTTCGACTGGAAGCTCCTACAATGAGCAGTTCTTC; cdr3_aa: CASRLSTGSSYNEQFF
clone_size: -; j_call: TRBJ2-1; v_call: TRBV2; d_call: TRBD1; cdr3_nt: TGTGCCAGCAGTGTGGACAGGCCCCTCTCTTACAATGAGCAGTTCTTC; cdr3_aa: CASSVDRPLSYNEQFF
clone_size: -; j_call: TRBJ2-1; v_call: TRBV28; d_call: TRBD2; cdr3_nt: TGTGCCAGCAGCCCCGCGCTAGCGGGGGGGCGCGAGCAGTTCTTC; cdr3_aa: CASSPALAGGREQFF
clone_size: -; j_call: TRBJ1-2; v_call: TRBV5-4; d_call: TRBD1; cdr3_nt: TGTGCCAGCAGCTTGGACAGGGGGCGCCTAGTTTCCTATGGCTACACCTTC; cdr3_aa: CASSLDRGRLVSYGYTF
clone_size: -; j_call: TRBJ1-4; v_call: TRBV6-2/TRBV6-3; d_call: -; cdr3_nt: TGTGCCAGCAGTTACTCCCGGGGCGGTGAAAAACTGTTTTTT; cdr3_aa: CASSYSRGGEKLFF
clone_size: -; j_call: TRBJ1-2; v_call: TRBV5-8; d_call: TRBD1; cdr3_nt: TGTGCCAGCAGCAACCCCGGGACAGCCCACAACTATGGCTACACCTTC; cdr3_aa: CASSNPGTAHNYGYTF
clone_size: -; j_call: TRBJ1-3; v_call: TRBV15; d_call: -; cdr3_nt: TGTGCCACCAGCAGAGATCTATCCGGGCAGAGTGGAAACACCATATATTTT; cdr3_aa: CATSRDLSGQSGNTIYF